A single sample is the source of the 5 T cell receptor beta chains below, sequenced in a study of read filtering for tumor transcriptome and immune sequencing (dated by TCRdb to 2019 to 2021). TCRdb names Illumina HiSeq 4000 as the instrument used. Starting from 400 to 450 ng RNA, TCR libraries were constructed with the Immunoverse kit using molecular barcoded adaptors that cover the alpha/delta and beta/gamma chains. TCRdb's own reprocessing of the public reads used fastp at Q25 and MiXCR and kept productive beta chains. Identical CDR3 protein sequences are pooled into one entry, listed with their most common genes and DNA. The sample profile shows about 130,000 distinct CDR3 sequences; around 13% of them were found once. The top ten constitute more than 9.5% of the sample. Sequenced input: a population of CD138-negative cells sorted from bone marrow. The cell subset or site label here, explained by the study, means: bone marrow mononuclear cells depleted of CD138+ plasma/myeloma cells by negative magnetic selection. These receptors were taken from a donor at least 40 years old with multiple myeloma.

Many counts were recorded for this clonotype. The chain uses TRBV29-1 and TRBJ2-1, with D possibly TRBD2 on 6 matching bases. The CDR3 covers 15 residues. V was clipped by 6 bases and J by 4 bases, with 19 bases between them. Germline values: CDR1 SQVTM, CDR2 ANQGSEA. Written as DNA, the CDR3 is TGCAGCGTCCTTCGGGACTTACTGGGGTACAATGAGCAGTTCTTC. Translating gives CSVLRDLLGYNEQFF.

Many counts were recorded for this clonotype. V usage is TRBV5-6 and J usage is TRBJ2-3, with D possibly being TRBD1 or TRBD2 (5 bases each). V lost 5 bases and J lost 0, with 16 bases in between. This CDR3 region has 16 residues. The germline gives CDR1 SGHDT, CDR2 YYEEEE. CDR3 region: CASRATGGGSTDTQYF. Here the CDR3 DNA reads TGTGCCAGCAGGGCTACAGGAGGTGGTAGCACAGATACGCAGTATTTT.

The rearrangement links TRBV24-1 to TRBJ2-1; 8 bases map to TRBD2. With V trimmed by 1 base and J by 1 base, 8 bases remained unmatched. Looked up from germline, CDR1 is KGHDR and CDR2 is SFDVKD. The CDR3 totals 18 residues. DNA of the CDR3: TGTGCCACCAGTGATTTACCCTGGACTAGCCGTTCCTACAATGAGCAGTTCTTC. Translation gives CATSDLPWTSRSYNEQFF.

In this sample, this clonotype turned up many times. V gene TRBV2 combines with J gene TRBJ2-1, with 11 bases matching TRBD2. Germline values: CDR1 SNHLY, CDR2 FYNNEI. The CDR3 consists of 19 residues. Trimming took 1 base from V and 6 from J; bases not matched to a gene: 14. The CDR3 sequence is CASSEDPTPTSGKRNEQFF. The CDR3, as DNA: TGTGCCAGCAGTGAAGATCCCACACCGACTAGCGGGAAACGCAATGAGCAGTTCTTC.

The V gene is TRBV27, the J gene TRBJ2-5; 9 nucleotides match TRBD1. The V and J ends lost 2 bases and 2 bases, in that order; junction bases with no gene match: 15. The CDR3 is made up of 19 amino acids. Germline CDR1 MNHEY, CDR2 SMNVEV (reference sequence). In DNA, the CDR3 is TGTGCCAGCAGTTTAACGAGGACAGGGGCACTTCGGCCACAAGAGACCCAGTACTTC. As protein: CASSLTRTGALRPQETQYF.